This T cell receptor (beta chain) was obtained from a study of OX40 agonist ivuxolimab in advanced cancers. About the research overall: Mean age about 60 years, range about 20 to 85; nearly 85% male.

The table came from immunoSEQ multiplex PCR; TCRdb's copy has only in-frame clones and leaves some out. The data show tens of thousands of clones, roughly 91% seen once. Study results and caveats: Among the lowest levels of clonal expansion were found in partial responders at 0.1-3.0 mg/kg.

The CDR3 is made up of 13 amino acids. V lost 5 bases, J lost 14 bases, and 19 bases lay in between. Germline V lookup: CDR1 LNHNV, CDR2 YYDKDF (reference sequence). This clone has a single count. Its antigen remains unidentified. The sequencing used CD4+ or CD8+ T cells sorted from blood, collected in a trial of the OX40 agonist ivuxolimab. The rearrangement joins TRBV15 to TRBJ2-1; D perhaps matches TRBD2 (6 bases). This clonotype originated in an adult with an advanced solid tumor such as melanoma, head and neck, liver or kidney cancer. The CDR3 loop reads CATSLYPMGGKFF. CDR3 nucleotide sequence: TGTGCCACCAGCCTTTATCCTATGGGGGGAAAGTTCTTC.